The sequence of this T cell receptor (beta chain) was determined in a study of cytomegalovirus exposure and HLA in healthy donors. Findings of the study overall: The CMV antigen specificity of a few CMV-associated chains was confirmed through in vitro analysis. Researchers reported from a later analysis that most CMV-associated TCR beta chains appeared HLA-restricted. Later analysis associated a missense DCLRE1C variant with TCR beta V- and J-gene trimming.

The study ran its PCR with 60 Vbeta and 13 Jbeta primers. In the authors' workflow: Later work found 80 million or so unique TCR beta chains, with about 10 million shared. Some clones are missing from TCRdb's copy, which holds only in-frame ones; the method was immunoSEQ multiplex PCR. V and J calls and clone size follow that table, whereas D and trimming were derived from the DNA. The sample lists about 110,000 clones, around 80% occurring once. Concerning this clone: The antigen is not known.

V shed 2 bases and J 1 base; nucleotides not matched to a gene: 4. Per germline, CDR1 SGHNT and CDR2 YYREEE (reference sequence). The length of the CDR3 is 15 residues. Sequenced input: PBMCs. The chain employs TRBV5-4 and TRBJ1-1; TRBD1 aligns across 8 bases. The clonotype comes from a woman aged 60-75 years in good health and CMV-seropositive. The CDR3 DNA is TGTGCCAGCAGCTTCTACAGGGGGTCGAACACTGAAGCTTTCTTT. This codes for CASSFYRGSNTEAFF.